This T cell receptor (beta chain) was recorded in a study of blood T cell repertoires in COVID-19. For the study at large: Samples representing acute and convalescent COVID-19 were sourced from the United States, Italy and Spain. The analysed material was cDNA or gDNA that came from T cells, B-cell-depleted T cells, or PBMCs.

Original processing methods: Researchers report that nucleated cell counts were estimated from reference gene primer amplification. The assay was immunoSEQ multiplex PCR, and TCRdb's table has in-frame clones only and misses some. D and trimming come from the DNA, and the V and J calls and clone size come from that table. The sample carries 45,000 to 65,000 clones, 87% recorded once. This CDR3 contains 17 residues. J lost 0 bases, V lost 0 bases, and 8 bases had no gene match. The source is a man at least 80 years old in a cohort sampled during active COVID-19. Sequences were obtained from peripheral blood. The chain recombines TRBV23-1 with TRBJ2-7, with 7 nucleotides matching TRBD1. TRBV23-1 belongs to the ORF category, with a function that is uncertain. CDR3 residues: CASSQSGQPKTSYEQYF. The CDR3 nucleotides are TGCGCCAGCAGTCAATCGGGACAGCCTAAAACCTCCTACGAGCAGTACTTC.